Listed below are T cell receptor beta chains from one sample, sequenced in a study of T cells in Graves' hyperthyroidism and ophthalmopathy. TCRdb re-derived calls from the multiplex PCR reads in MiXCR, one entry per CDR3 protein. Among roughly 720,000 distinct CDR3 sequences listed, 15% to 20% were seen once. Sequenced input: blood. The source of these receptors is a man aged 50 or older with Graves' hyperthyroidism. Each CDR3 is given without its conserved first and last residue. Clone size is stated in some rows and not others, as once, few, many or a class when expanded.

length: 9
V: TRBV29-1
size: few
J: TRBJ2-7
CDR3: SAQTSGEQY

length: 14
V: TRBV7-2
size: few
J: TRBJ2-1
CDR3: ASSAGTSGGYNEQF

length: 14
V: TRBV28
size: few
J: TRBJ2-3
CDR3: ASRSSGRLSTDTQY

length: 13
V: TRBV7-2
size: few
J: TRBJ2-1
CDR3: ASSWGDLKGSEQF

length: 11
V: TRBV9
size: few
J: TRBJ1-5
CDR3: ASSVGTNQPQH

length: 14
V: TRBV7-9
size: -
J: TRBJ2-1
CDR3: ASSSPGTSGTSEQF

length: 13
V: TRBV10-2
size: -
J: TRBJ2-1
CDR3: ASSVPAPSYNEQF

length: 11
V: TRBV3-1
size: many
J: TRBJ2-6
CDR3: ASSHIGANVLT

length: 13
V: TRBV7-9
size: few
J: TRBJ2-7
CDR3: ASSLAGRATYEQY

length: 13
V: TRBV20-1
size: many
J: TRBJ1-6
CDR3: SARGRAGNDSPLH

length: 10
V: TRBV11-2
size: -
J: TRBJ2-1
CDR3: ASSFERETQF

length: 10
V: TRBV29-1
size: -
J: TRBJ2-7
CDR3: SGGDGLYEQY

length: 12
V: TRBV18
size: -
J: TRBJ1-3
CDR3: ASPPNGSGNTIY

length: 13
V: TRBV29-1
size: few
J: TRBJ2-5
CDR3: SVEKRGSLEETQY

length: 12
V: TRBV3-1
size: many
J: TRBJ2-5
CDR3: ASSQDGRDETQY

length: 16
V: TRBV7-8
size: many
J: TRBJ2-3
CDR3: ASSLASQRSSSTDTQY

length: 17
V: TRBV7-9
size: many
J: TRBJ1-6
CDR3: ASRNQGAQEKRNNSPLH

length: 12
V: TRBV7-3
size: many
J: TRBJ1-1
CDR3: ASSLNGPNTEAF

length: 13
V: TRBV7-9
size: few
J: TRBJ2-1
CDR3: ASSPGGRPYNEQF

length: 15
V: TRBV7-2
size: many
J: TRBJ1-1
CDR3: ASSSRQGGGAGTEAF

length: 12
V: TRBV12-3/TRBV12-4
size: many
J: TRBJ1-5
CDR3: ASTTGTGHQPQH

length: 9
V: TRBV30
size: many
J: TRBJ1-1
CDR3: AWSLSTEAF

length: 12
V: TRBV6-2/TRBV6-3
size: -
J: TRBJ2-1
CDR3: ASRGIAYYNEQF

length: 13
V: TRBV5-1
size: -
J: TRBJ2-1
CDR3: ASSYRDRGFDEQF

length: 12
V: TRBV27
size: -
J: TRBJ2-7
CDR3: ASSLSIVGGEQY